The 14 T cell receptor beta chains given below trace back to one sample, sequenced in a study of cytomegalovirus exposure and HLA in healthy donors. The PCR was carried out with 60 Vbeta primers and 13 Jbeta primers. Profiled with immunoSEQ multiplex PCR; TCRdb holds only in-frame clones, not every one. This repertoire includes about 140,000 clones. Source material: PBMCs. These TCRs come from a woman younger than 30 in good health and CMV-seronegative.

This rearrangement joins TRBV19 to TRBJ1-5, with 7 bases lining up with TRBD1. Trimming removed 5 bases from V and 5 bases from J; junction bases left unmatched: 6. Germline CDR1 LNHDA, CDR2 SQIVND (reference sequence). There are 14 residues in the CDR3. The CDR3 DNA sequence: TGTGCCAGTAGTCCCCGGACAGGCCATCAGCCCCAGCATTTT. It yields the protein CASSPRTGHQPQHF.

The chain has TRBV29-1 and TRBJ1-5; TRBD1 is a possible D gene (6 bases). The V end was cut by 7 bases, the J end by 5 bases, with 15 bases between. CDR3 length: 13 residues. The germline CDR1 and CDR2 sequences are SQVTM and ANQGSEA. The CDR3 protein is CSAGEGVDQPQHF. For the CDR3, the DNA is TGCAGCGCTGGGGAGGGGGTCGATCAGCCCCAGCATTTT. Together with reference TRBV29-1 and TRBJ1-5, the CDR3 gives the full variable domain: SAVISQKPSRDICQRGTSLTIQCQVDSQVTMMFWYRQQPGQSLTLIATANQGSEATYESGFVIDKFPISRPNLTFSTLTVSNMSPEDSSIYLCSAGEGVDQPQHFGDGTRLSIL.

The rearrangement links TRBV6-1 to TRBJ2-7, with D possibly matching TRBD2 (5 bases). The CDR3 runs to 13 residues. Trimming cost V 2 bases and J 3 bases, with 8 bases left between them. The germline gives CDR1 MNHNS, CDR2 SASEGT. The CDR3 spells CASSELGSYEQYV. CDR3 DNA: TGTGCCAGCAGTGAATTGGGGAGCTACGAGCAGTACGTC.

V and J are TRBV7-2 and TRBJ1-3, with D maybe TRBD1 (6 bases). CDR1 and CDR2 from the germline V gene are SGHTA and FQGNSA. The ends were cut back, 5 bases at V and 5 bases at J, with 16 bases in the middle. This CDR3 region has 15 residues. CDR3 in amino acids: CASSPRTETRNTIYF. CDR3 DNA sequence: TGTGCCAGCAGCCCCCGGACAGAGACCCGAAACACCATATATTTT.

V is TRBV7-9 and J is TRBJ2-1; 10 bases fit TRBD1. The CDR3 loop spans 13 amino acids. V was clipped by 4 bases and J by 14 bases; unmatched bases: 8. Germline V CDR1 and CDR2: SEHNR, FQNEAQ (reference sequence). The CDR3 region has the DNA TGTGCCAGCAGCTCCCCCCCCGGGACAGGGGAGTTCTTC. Amino acids: CASSSPPGTGEFF.

The V call is TRBV11-2, the J call TRBJ2-7; TRBD2 matches 14 bases. CDR1 is SGHAT and CDR2 is FQNNGV in the germline V gene. V was pared by 2 bases and J by 3 bases, with 3 bases of the junction left unmatched. CDR3 length: 16 residues. CDR3 bases: TGTGCCAGCAGCTTAATGGGACTAGCGGGAGTCTACGAGCAGTACTTC. Protein: CASSLMGLAGVYEQYF.

The rearrangement uses TRBV7-8 and TRBJ2-2, with no clear D. The CDR3 length is 17 residues. Looked up from germline, CDR1 is SGHVS and CDR2 is FQNEAQ. V shed 4 bases and J shed 5 bases, with 20 bases lying between them. The CDR3 loop reads CASSSLGVLYKTGELFF. The CDR3 DNA sequence: TGTGCCAGCAGCTCCCTAGGTGTCCTGTACAAGACCGGGGAGCTGTTTTTT.

This rearrangement joins TRBV6-6 to TRBJ2-7; a possible D gene is TRBD1 (5 bases). This CDR3 comprises 12 residues. Germline V gene data show CDR1 as MNHNY and CDR2 as SVGAGI (reference sequence). Trimming stripped 4 bases from V and 6 bases from J, with 10 bases between. CDR3 region: CASSLQGFEQYV. The DNA for the CDR3 is TGTGCCAGCAGTTTGCAGGGTTTCGAGCAGTACGTC.

V usage is TRBV15 and J usage is TRBJ1-2; D possibly corresponds to TRBD1 (5 bases). This CDR3 comprises 14 residues. The V gene lost 1 base and the J gene lost 6 bases, with 12 bases spanning the gap. Germline V gene data show CDR1 as LNHNV and CDR2 as YYDKDF (reference sequence). CDR3 DNA: TGTGCCACCAGCAGAGGGGTGGGAGGGGATGGCTACACCTTC. It codes for CATSRGVGGDGYTF.

The chain is built from TRBV9 and TRBJ2-1, with 12 bases aligning to TRBD2. The CDR3 is made up of 16 amino acids. CDR1 SGDLS and CDR2 YYNGEE come from the germline V gene. J was trimmed by 5 bases and V by 0 bases; bases with no gene match: 3. The CDR3, as DNA: TGTGCCAGCAGCGTAGAGACTAGCGGGAGAGACAATGAGCAGTTCTTC. Protein: CASSVETSGRDNEQFF.

This chain uses TRBV19 with TRBJ2-3, with a weak D call TRBD1 (6 bases). Deletions cut 2 bases from V and 3 bases from J, with 9 bases between. The CDR3 contains 14 residues. From germline, CDR1 is LNHDA and CDR2 SQIVND (reference sequence). CDR3 loop: CASSIRQGTDTQYF. In DNA form, the CDR3 reads TGTGCCAGTAGTATAAGGCAGGGGACAGATACGCAGTATTTT.

This chain links TRBV28 with TRBJ1-1; 10 nucleotides match TRBD1. The germline V gene has CDR1 MDHEN and CDR2 SYDVKM. The CDR3 loop spans 14 amino acids. V lost 6 bases and J lost 0; bases outside the gene matches: 1. CDR3 sequence: CASSGTGVNTEAFF. The CDR3 DNA is TGTGCCAGCAGCGGGACAGGGGTGAACACTGAAGCTTTCTTT.

The gene calls are TRBV5-6 and TRBJ1-2, with D unresolved. V lost 0 bases and J lost 8, with 14 bases in between. The CDR3 has 14 amino acids. Germline CDR1 is SGHDT and CDR2 is YYEEEE. As DNA, the CDR3 is TGTGCCAGCAGCTTGGAACAGCCTCTTGAGGGCTACACCTTC. Protein sequence: CASSLEQPLEGYTF. Together with reference TRBV5-6 and TRBJ1-2, the CDR3 gives the full variable domain: DAGVTQSPTHLIKTRGQQVTLRCSPKSGHDTVSWYQQALGQGPQFIFQYYEEEERQRGNFPDRFSGHQFPNYSSELNVNALLLGDSALYLCASSLEQPLEGYTFGSGTRLTVV.

The genes are TRBV5-4 and TRBJ2-7, with TRBD1 identical over 10 bases. Looked up from germline, CDR1 is SGHNT and CDR2 is YYREEE (reference sequence). V shed 3 bases and J 5 bases; nucleotides not matched to a gene: 5. The CDR3 totals 14 residues. CDR3 loop: CASSSGTGVNEQYF. CDR3 DNA sequence: TGTGCCAGCAGCTCCGGGACAGGGGTGAACGAGCAGTACTTC.